Listed here are 10 T cell receptor beta chains from one sample, sequenced in a study of cytomegalovirus exposure and HLA in healthy donors. PCR amplification relied on 60 Vbeta primers (plus 13 Jbeta primers). TCRdb's copy holds only in-frame clones and misses some; the assay was immunoSEQ multiplex PCR. In the table there are 85,000 to 90,000 clones, more than 60% of which are singletons. Sequences were obtained from PBMCs. The receptors derive from a young man in good health and CMV-seronegative.

The chain recombines TRBV30 with TRBJ2-7; D is possibly TRBD1 (6 bases). Between the trimmed V and J ends, which lost 3 bases and 5 bases, there was a span of 14 bases. The germline gives CDR1 GTSNPN, CDR2 SVGIG (reference sequence). This CDR3 has 13 residues. The CDR3 DNA is TGTGCCTGGAGGGTCGCAGGGGTCCACGAGCAGTACTTC. Its protein product is CAWRVAGVHEQYF.

The chain uses TRBV6-4 and TRBJ1-2; D not resolved. The germline CDR1 and CDR2 sequences are MRHNA and SNTAGT. The length of the CDR3 is 9 residues. V was cut by 10 bases and J by 8 bases, with 8 bases left in between. The CDR3 nucleotides are TGTGCCATCGCACTAGGCTACACCTTC. This gives the protein CAIALGYTF.

The table lists this clone with a count of one. The V gene is TRBV2, the J gene TRBJ1-5; D is possibly TRBD1 (5 bases). The CDR3 sequence is 14 residues long. CDR1 SNHLY and CDR2 FYNNEI come from the germline V gene. V shed 6 bases and J shed 0 bases, with 9 bases lying between them. CDR3 DNA: TGTGCCAGCAGGCAGACAGATAGCAATCAGCCCCAGCATTTT. This gives the protein CASRQTDSNQPQHF.

The chain joins TRBV19 to TRBJ2-2; TRBD1 agrees at 8 bases. V lost 5 bases and J lost 3; bases outside the gene matches: 8. This CDR3 comprises 16 residues. Germline lookup yields CDR1 LNHDA and CDR2 SQIVND (reference sequence). The CDR3 here is CASSYLTGAYTGELFF. DNA for the CDR3: TGTGCCAGTAGTTACCTGACAGGGGCTTACACCGGGGAGCTGTTTTTT.

This clone showed up just once. V gene TRBV30 combines with J gene TRBJ1-5; TRBD1 aligns across 7 bases. The germline gives CDR1 GTSNPN, CDR2 SVGIG (reference sequence). V was pared by 2 bases and J by 8 bases, with 9 bases of the junction left unmatched. The CDR3 covers 14 residues. The CDR3 nucleotides read TGTGCCTGGAGTTTCGGACAGGTGGGCGAGCCCCAGCATTTT. This codes for CAWSFGQVGEPQHF.

The rearrangement uses TRBV2 and TRBJ2-6; no clear D gene. Germline CDR1 and CDR2: SNHLY and FYNNEI. The CDR3 is made up of 15 amino acids. V dropped 2 bases and J dropped 0 bases, with 5 bases sitting between them. The CDR3 region is CASSELPSGANVLTF. CDR3 bases: TGTGCCAGCAGTGAACTTCCCTCTGGGGCCAACGTCCTGACTTTC.

The chain recombines TRBV7-9 with TRBJ1-4, with TRBD1 identical over 10 bases. V gave up 4 bases and J gave up 7 bases; unmatched junction bases: 6. The CDR3 loop spans 15 amino acids. Germline V lookup: CDR1 SEHNR, CDR2 FQNEAQ (reference sequence). CDR3 in DNA: TGTGCCAGCAGCTGGACAGGGGGTGAAAGTGAAAAACTGTTTTTT. Residues: CASSWTGGESEKLFF.

This chain joins TRBV7-9 and TRBJ1-3; no definite D call. This CDR3 is 13 amino acids long. V was pared by 2 bases and J by 8 bases, with 10 bases between. Germline V lookup: CDR1 SEHNR, CDR2 FQNEAQ (reference sequence). The CDR3 DNA reads TGTGCCAGCAGCTTAAGCCCGCCTGACACCATATATTTT. Protein sequence: CASSLSPPDTIYF.

The chain couples TRBV7-9 to TRBJ1-5; D not resolved. CDR3 size: 14 residues. With 1 base removed from V and 3 bases from J, the gap between germline ends came to 7 bases. CDR1 and CDR2 (germline): SEHNR, FQNEAQ (reference sequence). The CDR3 DNA sequence: TGTGCCAGCAGCTTAGGACAAAACAATCAGCCCCAGCATTTT. It yields the protein CASSLGQNNQPQHF.

The chain is built from TRBV5-1 and TRBJ2-1; 10 nucleotides align to TRBD2. Losses at the gene ends were 6 bases for V and 10 bases for J; bases not matched to a gene: 13. In germline, CDR1 is SGHRS, CDR2 YFSETQ. The CDR3 contains 15 residues. The CDR3 nucleotides are TGCGCCAGCATGGAGGGGAGCGGGGGGGCTGTGGAGCAGTTCTTC. Its protein is CASMEGSGGAVEQFF.